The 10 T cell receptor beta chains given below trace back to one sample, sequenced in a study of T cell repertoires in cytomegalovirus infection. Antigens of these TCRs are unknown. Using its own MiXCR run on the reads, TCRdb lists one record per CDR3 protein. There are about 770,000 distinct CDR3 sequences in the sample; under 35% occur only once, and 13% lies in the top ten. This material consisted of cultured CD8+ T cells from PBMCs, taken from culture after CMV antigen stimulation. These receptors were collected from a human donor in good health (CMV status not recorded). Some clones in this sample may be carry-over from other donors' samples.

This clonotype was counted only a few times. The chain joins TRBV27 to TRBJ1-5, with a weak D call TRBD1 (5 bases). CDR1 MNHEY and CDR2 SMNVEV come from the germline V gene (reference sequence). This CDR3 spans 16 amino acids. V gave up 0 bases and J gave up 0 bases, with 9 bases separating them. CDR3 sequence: CASSLSGTDSNQPQHF. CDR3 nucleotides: TGTGCCAGCAGTTTATCAGGGACGGATAGCAATCAGCCCCAGCATTTT.

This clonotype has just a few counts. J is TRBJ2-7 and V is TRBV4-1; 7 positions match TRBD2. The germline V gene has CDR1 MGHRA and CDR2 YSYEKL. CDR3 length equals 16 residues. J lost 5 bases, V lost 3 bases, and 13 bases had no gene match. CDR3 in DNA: TGCGCCAGCAGCCAGGATACCGGGGGGTCCCGTCACGAGCAGTACTTC. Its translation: CASSQDTGGSRHEQYF.

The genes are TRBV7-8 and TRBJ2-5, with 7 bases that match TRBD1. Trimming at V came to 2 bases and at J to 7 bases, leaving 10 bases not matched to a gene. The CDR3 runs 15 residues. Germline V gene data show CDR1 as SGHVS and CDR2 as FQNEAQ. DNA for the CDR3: TGTGCCAGCAGCTTATTTTGGGACAGTGAGTCGACCCAGTACTTC. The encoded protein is CASSLFWDSESTQYF.

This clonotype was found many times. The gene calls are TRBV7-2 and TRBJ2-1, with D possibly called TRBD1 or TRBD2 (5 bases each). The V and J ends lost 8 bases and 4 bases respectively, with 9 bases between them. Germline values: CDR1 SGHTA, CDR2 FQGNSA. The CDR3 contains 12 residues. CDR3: CASERGYNEQFF. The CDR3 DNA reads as TGTGCCAGCGAGAGGGGTTACAATGAGCAGTTCTTC.

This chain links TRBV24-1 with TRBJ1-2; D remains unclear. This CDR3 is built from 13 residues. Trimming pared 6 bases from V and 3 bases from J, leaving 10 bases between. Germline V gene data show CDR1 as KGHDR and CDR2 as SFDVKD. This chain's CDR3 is CATSSGIDYGYTF. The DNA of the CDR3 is TGTGCCACCAGTTCCGGGATTGACTATGGCTACACCTTC.

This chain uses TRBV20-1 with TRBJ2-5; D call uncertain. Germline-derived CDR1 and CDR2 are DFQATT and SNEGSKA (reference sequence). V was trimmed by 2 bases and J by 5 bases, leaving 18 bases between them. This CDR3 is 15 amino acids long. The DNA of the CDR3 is TGCAGTGCTAGATACCCTATGGGGTCGAGGGAGACCCAGTACTTC. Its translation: CSARYPMGSRETQYF.

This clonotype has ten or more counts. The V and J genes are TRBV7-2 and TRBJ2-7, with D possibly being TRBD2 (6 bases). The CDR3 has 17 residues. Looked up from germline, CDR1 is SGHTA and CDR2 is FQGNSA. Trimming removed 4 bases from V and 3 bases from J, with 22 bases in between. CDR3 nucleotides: TGTGCCAGCAGCTCATTCCTTGGGACTTCTGCGGGCTACGAGCAGTACTTC. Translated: CASSSFLGTSAGYEQYF.

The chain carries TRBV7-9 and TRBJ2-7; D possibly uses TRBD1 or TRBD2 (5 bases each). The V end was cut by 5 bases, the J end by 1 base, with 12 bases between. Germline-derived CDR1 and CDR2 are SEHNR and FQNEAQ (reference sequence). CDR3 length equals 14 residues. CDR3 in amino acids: CASSPRGVSYEQYF. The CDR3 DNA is TGTGCCAGCAGCCCTAGGGGAGTTTCCTACGAGCAGTACTTC.

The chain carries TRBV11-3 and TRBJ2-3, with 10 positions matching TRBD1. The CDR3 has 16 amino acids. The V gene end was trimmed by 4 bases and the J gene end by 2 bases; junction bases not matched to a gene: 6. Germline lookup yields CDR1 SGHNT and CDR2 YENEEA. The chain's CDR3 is CASSSGTGAFTDTQYF. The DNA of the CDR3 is TGTGCCAGCAGCTCGGGGACAGGGGCTTTCACAGATACGCAGTATTTT.

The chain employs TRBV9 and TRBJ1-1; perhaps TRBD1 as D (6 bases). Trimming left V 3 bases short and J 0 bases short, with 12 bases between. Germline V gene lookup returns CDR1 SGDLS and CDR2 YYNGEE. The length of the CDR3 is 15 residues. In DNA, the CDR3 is TGTGCCAGCAGCGAGATAGGACAGTTGAACACTGAAGCTTTCTTT. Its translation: CASSEIGQLNTEAFF.